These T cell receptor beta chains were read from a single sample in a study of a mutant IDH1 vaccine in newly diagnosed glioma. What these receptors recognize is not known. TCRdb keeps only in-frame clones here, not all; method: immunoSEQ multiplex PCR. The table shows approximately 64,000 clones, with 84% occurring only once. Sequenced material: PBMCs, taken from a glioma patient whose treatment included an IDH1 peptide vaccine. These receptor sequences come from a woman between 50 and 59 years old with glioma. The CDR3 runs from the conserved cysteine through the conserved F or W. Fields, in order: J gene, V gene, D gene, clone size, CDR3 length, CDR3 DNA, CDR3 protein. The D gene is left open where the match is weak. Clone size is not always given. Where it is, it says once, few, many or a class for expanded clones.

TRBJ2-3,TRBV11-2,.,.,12,TGTGCCAGCAGCGTCCGGGGAGATACGCAGTATTTT,CASSVRGDTQYF
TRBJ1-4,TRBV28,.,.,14,TGTGCCAGCAGTTGGAGAAGCCTAAATGAAAAACTGTTTTTT,CASSWRSLNEKLFF
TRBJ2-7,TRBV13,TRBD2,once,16,TGTGCCAGCAGCCGGGGGAGGGGCCGGGGCAACTACGAGCAGTACTTC,CASSRGRGRGNYEQYF
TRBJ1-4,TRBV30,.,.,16,TGTGCCTGGACGCCCCTGGGGGGAACAACTAATGAAAAACTGTTTTTT,CAWTPLGGTTNEKLFF
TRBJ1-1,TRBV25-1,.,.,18,TGTGCCAGCAGTGAAAGCATGGGACGGAGCGTCATGAACACTGAAGCTTTCTTT,CASSESMGRSVMNTEAFF
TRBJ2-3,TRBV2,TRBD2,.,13,TGTGCCAGCAGCAGCGGGGGGTCAGATACGCAGTATTTT,CASSSGGSDTQYF
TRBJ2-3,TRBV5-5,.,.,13,TGTGCCAGCACCAGACAGGGCACAGATACGCAGTATTTT,CASTRQGTDTQYF
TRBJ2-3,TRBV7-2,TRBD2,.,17,TGTGCCAGCAGCTCTAGCGGGGGAGCCCCTAGCACAGATACGCAGTATTTT,CASSSSGGAPSTDTQYF
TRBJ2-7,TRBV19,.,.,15,TGTGCCAGTAGTATAGGTGGGACTGCCTCCTACGAGCAGTACTTC,CASSIGGTASYEQYF
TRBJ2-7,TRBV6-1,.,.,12,TGTGCCAGCAACCTCCCGGCCTACGAGCAGTACTTC,CASNLPAYEQYF
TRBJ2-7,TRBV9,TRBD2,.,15,TGTGCCAGCAGCTCTAGCGGGGGGGCCATCTACGAGCAGTACTTC,CASSSSGGAIYEQYF
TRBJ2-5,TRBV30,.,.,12,TGTGCCTGGAGTGTGCGGGAAGAGACCCAGTACTTC,CAWSVREETQYF
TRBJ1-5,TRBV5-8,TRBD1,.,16,TGTGCCAGCAGCTTGTTCGGGACAGTACTCAATCAGCCCCAGCATTTT,CASSLFGTVLNQPQHF
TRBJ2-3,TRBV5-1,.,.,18,TGCGCCAGCAGTTTCCGAGGCGGGGGCGCGAGGGGTGGAGATACGCAGTATTTT,CASSFRGGGARGGDTQYF
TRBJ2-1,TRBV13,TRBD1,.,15,TGTGCCAGCAGCTTCCCCGGGACAGAGTACAATGAGCAGTTCTTC,CASSFPGTEYNEQFF
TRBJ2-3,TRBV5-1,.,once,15,TGCGCCAGCAGCTTGGAGCCCTCGAGGGCAGATACGCAGTATTTT,CASSLEPSRADTQYF
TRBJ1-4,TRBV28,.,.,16,TGTGCCAGCAGTTTGGGTATCAGGGGCGGAGGGGAAAAACTGTTTTTT,CASSLGIRGGGEKLFF
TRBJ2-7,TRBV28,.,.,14,TGTGCCAGCAGTTTACGTCTTACAACTTACGAGCAGTACTTC,CASSLRLTTYEQYF